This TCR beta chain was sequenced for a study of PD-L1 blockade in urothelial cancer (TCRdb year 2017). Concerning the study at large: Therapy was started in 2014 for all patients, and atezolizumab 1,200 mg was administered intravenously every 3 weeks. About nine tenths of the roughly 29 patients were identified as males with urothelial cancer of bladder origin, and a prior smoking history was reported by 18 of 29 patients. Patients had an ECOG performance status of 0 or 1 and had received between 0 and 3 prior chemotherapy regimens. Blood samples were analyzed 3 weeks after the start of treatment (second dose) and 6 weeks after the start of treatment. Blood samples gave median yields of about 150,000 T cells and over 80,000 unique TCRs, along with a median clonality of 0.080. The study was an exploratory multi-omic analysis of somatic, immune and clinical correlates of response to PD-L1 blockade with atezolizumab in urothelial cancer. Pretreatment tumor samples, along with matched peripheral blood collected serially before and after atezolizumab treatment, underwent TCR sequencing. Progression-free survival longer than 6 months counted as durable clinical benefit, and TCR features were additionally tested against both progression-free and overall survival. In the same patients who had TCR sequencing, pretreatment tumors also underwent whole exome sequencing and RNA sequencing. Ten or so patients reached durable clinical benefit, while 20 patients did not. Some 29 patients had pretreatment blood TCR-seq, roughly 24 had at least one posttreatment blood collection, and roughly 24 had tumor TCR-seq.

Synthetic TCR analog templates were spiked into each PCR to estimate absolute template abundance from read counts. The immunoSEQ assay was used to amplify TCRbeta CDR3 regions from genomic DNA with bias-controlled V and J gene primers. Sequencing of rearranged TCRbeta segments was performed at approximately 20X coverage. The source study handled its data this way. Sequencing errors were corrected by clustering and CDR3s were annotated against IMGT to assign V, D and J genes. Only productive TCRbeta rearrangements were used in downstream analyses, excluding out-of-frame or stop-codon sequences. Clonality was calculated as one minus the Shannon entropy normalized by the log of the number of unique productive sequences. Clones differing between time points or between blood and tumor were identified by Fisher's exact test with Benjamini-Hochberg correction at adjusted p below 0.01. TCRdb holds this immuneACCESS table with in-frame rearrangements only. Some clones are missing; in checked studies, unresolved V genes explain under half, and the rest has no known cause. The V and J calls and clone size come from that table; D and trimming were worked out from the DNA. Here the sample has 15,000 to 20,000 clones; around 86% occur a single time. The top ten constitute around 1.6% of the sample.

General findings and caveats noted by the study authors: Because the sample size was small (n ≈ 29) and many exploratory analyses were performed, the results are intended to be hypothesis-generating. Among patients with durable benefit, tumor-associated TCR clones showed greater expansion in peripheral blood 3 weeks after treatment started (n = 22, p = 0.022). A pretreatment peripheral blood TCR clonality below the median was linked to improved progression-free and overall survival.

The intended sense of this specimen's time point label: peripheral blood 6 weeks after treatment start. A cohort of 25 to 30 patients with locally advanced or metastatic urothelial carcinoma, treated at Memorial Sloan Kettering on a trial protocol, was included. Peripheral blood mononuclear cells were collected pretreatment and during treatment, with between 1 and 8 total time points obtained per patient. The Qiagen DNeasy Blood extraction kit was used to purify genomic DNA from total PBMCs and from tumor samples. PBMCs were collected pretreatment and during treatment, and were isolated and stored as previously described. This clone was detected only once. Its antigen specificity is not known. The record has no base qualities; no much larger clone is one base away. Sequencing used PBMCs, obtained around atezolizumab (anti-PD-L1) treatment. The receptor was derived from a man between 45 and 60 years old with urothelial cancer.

CDR3 protein: CASSLLADQFF. The nucleotides are TGTGCCAGCAGCTTACTAGCGGACCAGTTCTTC. Here the chain combines TRBV11-2 and TRBJ2-1; TRBD2 aligns with 7 central bases. After removal of 2 bases from V and 13 bases from J, the junction retains 2 bases not matched to a gene. CDR1 SGHAT and CDR2 FQNNGV were looked up in the germline V gene. The cysteine opens and the phenylalanine closes a CDR3 of 11 amino acids. Only the CDR3 portion is preserved as DNA: 33 bases, with reading frame beginning at the first base.